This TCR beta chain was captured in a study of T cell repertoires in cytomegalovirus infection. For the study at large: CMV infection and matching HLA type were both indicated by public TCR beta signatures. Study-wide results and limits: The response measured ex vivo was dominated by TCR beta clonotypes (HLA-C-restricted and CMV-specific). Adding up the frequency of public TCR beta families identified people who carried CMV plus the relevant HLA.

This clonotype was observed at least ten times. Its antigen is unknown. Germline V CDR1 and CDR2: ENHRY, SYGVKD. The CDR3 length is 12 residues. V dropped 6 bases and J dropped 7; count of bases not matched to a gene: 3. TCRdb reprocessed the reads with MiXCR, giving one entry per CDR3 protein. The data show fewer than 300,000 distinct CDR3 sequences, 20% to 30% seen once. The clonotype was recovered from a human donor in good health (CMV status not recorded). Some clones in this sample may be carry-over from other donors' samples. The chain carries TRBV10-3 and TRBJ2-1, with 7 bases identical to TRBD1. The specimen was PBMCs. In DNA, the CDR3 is TGTGCCATCAGCCCGACAGGGAATGAGCAGTTCTTC. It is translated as CAISPTGNEQFF.